Following are 23 T cell receptor beta chains from one sample sequenced in a study of CD8+CD57+ T cells in acquired aplastic anemia. Individuals selected for sequencing had exhibited CD8+CD57+ cell expansion on flow cytometry. The use of genomic DNA as template underpinned the TCR beta VDJ and CDR3 profiling. A single record per CDR3 protein comes from TCRdb applying MiXCR to the reads. This sample carries approximately 40,000 distinct CDR3 sequences, 63% of them seen once, and the ten largest clones take 45% to 65%. Sequenced sample: sorted CD4+, CD8+, or CD8+CD57+ T cells (not recorded which) from PBMCs. The receptors originated from a human donor with aplastic anemia.

Ten or more counts support this clonotype. The chain couples TRBV4-2 to TRBJ1-1; no reliable D call. The germline V gene encodes CDR1 LGHNA and CDR2 YNFKEQ. Trimming took off 3 bases at V and 7 bases at J, with 9 bases between the two ends. This CDR3 has 12 residues. CDR3 coding DNA: TGTGCCAGCAGCCAGTTGGACGGTGAAGCTTTCTTT. Amino acid sequence: CASSQLDGEAFF.

This clonotype occurred a few times. The chain couples TRBV29-1 to TRBJ1-2; TRBD1 agrees at 9 bases. CDR1 and CDR2 from the germline V gene are SQVTM and ANQGSEA. This CDR3 has 14 amino acids. J gave up 4 bases and V 5 bases, and 8 bases lay outside the gene matches. The CDR3 nucleotides are TGCAGCGTTAGGGGGACAGGGTCCCCCTATGGCTACACCTTC. This gives the protein CSVRGTGSPYGYTF. Full variable domain (outside the CDR3, taken from reference TRBV29-1 and TRBJ1-2): SAVISQKPSRDICQRGTSLTIQCQVDSQVTMMFWYRQQPGQSLTLIATANQGSEATYESGFVIDKFPISRPNLTFSTLTVSNMSPEDSSIYLCSVRGTGSPYGYTFGSGTRLTVV.

The genes are TRBV11-2 and TRBJ2-4; 9 bases agree with TRBD1. The CDR3 spans 15 residues. CDR1 is SGHAT and CDR2 is FQNNGV in the germline V gene. V shed 5 bases and J 4 bases; nucleotides not matched to a gene: 6. The CDR3 loop is CASSGRTGAKNIQYF. The CDR3 region has the DNA TGTGCCAGCAGCGGGAGGACAGGGGCAAAAAACATTCAGTACTTC.

The CDR3 DNA follows: TGCAGCGTCGGACAGGGAGACTACGAGCAGTACGTC. Amino acid sequence: CSVGQGDYEQYV. The chain combines TRBV29-1 with TRBJ2-7; 8 bases line up with TRBD1. The CDR3 is 12 amino acids. V dropped 6 bases and J dropped 3; count of bases not matched to a gene: 4. The germline gives CDR1 SQVTM, CDR2 ANQGSEA.

Comment on this clonotype: The conserved phenylalanine or tryptophan normally closing the CDR3 is absent here, so this likely arose from a read error. The chain recombines TRBV6-4 with TRBJ2-7; D is possibly TRBD1 (5 bases). Per germline, CDR1 MRHNA and CDR2 SNTAGT. Trimming removed 9 bases from V and 2 bases from J, with 11 bases in between. There are 12 residues in the CDR3. CDR3 amino acids: CARGHTTYEQYS. The CDR3 coding sequence is TGTGCCAGAGGACATACCACCTACGAGCAGTACTCC.

The gene calls are TRBV20-1 and TRBJ2-5, with D perhaps assigned TRBD1 or TRBD2 (6 bases each). Between the trimmed V and J ends, which lost 0 bases and 1 base, there was a span of 18 bases. This CDR3 is built from 17 residues. Germline CDR1 reads DFQATT; CDR2 reads SNEGSKA (reference sequence). For the CDR3, the DNA is TGCAGTGCTAGAGATCAGGAGAGGGGGGCCTTCCAAGAGACCCAGTACTTC. Protein sequence: CSARDQERGAFQETQYF.

The chain has TRBV2 and TRBJ2-7, with D unclear. Trimming took 6 bases from V and 3 from J, leaving 9 bases between them. Germline CDR1 is SNHLY and CDR2 is FYNNEI. This CDR3 spans 12 amino acids. CDR3 nucleotides: TGTGCCAGCAGCCCTAACGACTACGAGCAGTACTTC. Translated: CASSPNDYEQYF.

This chain connects TRBV20-1 to TRBJ1-5; D is ambiguous. Trimming removed 0 bases at V and 7 bases at J, with 13 bases between. The CDR3 runs to 14 residues. Per the germline V gene, CDR1 is DFQATT and CDR2 is SNEGSKA (reference sequence). The CDR3 region has the DNA TGCAGTGCTAGAGATCGGTCGGAGTCCCAGCCCCAGCATTTT. It encodes CSARDRSESQPQHF.

The genes are TRBV29-1 and TRBJ2-7, with unresolved D. V lost 0 bases and J lost 3, with 6 bases in between. The germline gives CDR1 SQVTM, CDR2 ANQGSEA. The CDR3 sequence is 12 residues long. The DNA of the CDR3 is TGCAGCGTTGAAGAAGATGGCTACGAGCAGTACTTC. This gives the protein CSVEEDGYEQYF.

The CDR3 DNA reads TGTGCCAGCAGTTTGGAGGCGACCTATAATTCACCCCTCCACTTT. Protein sequence: CASSLEATYNSPLHF. V and J are TRBV28 and TRBJ1-6; the D is unclear. The V gene's germline CDR1 is MDHEN and CDR2 SYDVKM. This CDR3 comprises 15 residues. With 3 bases removed from V and 2 bases from J, the gap between germline ends came to 8 bases. Looking up the rest from reference TRBV28 and TRBJ1-6 gives the full variable domain: DVKVTQSSRYLVKRTGEKVFLECVQDMDHENMFWYRQDPGLGLRLIYFSYDVKMKEKGDIPEGYSVSREKKERFSLILESASTNQTSMYLCASSLEATYNSPLHFGNGTRLTVT.

The chain couples TRBV5-4 to TRBJ1-2, with D tentatively TRBD1 (5 bases). Germline assignment: CDR1 SGHNT and CDR2 YYREEE (reference sequence). This CDR3 comprises 13 residues. With 4 bases removed from V and 2 bases from J, the gap between germline ends came to 9 bases. The CDR3, as DNA: TGTGCCAGCAGCCTGACAGAAAACTATGGCTACACCTTC. Translating it yields CASSLTENYGYTF.

The J gene is TRBJ2-3, the V gene TRBV19, with 8 positions matching TRBD1. The CDR3 covers 14 residues. CDR1 LNHDA and CDR2 SQIVND come from the germline V gene (reference sequence). Unmatched junction bases numbered 3, after V lost 4 bases and J lost 3 bases. The CDR3 DNA follows: TGTGCCAGTAGTACGGACAGGGTTACAGATACGCAGTATTTT. This sequence encodes CASSTDRVTDTQYF.

V usage is TRBV5-5 and J usage is TRBJ1-2; no reliable D call. Per germline, CDR1 SGHKS and CDR2 YYEKEE (reference sequence). This CDR3 is 13 amino acids long. V lost 3 bases, J lost 1 base, and 7 bases lay in between. DNA for the CDR3: TGTGCCAGCAGCTCGAGGGATAACTATGGCTACACCTTC. It encodes CASSSRDNYGYTF.

The rearrangement uses TRBV7-2 and TRBJ2-1, with D tentatively TRBD1 or TRBD2 (5 bases each). Germline CDR1 SGHTA, CDR2 FQGNSA. This CDR3 is 18 amino acids long. Trimming pared 0 bases from V and 7 bases from J, leaving 22 bases between. The CDR3 region has the DNA TGTGCCAGCAGCTTAGCCGCCGGGGCCACCCTTCTCAGTAATGAGCAGTTCTTC. This encodes CASSLAAGATLLSNEQFF.

The sample holds a few counts of this clonotype. This may be a read error, as it is one base from a much larger clone. For the CDR3, the DNA is TGTGCCAGCAGTGACTCCTACAATGGGCAGTTCTTC. Its translation is CASSDSYNGQFF. This rearrangement joins TRBV6-5 to TRBJ2-1; D is unclear. Per germline, CDR1 MNHEY and CDR2 SVGAGI. The CDR3 runs 12 residues.

The genes are TRBV7-8 and TRBJ2-6; 10 nucleotides agree with TRBD1. Losses at the gene ends were 5 bases for V and 5 bases for J; bases not matched to a gene: 9. This CDR3 comprises 17 residues. Germline-derived CDR1 and CDR2 are SGHVS and FQNEAQ. CDR3 sequence reads: CASSLDRGRVRANVLTF. CDR3 coding DNA: TGTGCCAGCAGCCTCGACAGGGGGCGAGTACGGGCCAACGTCCTGACTTTC.

The CDR3 DNA sequence: TGCAGCGGAGGGAACTCTGGAAACACCATATATTTT. This sequence encodes CSGGNSGNTIYF. The chain employs TRBV29-1 and TRBJ1-3; no clear D gene. CDR1 is SQVTM, CDR2 ANQGSEA, per germline. CDR3 length: 12 amino acids. Trimming pared 7 bases from V and 0 bases from J, leaving 7 bases between.

The V call is TRBV7-9, the J call TRBJ1-1; no clear D. V lost 5 bases and J lost 0, with 7 bases in between. Germline loops: CDR1 SEHNR, CDR2 FQNEAQ (reference sequence). The CDR3 loop spans 13 amino acids. In DNA form, the CDR3 reads TGTGCCAGCAGCCGACCAATGAACACTGAAGCTTTCTTT. This encodes CASSRPMNTEAFF.

This clonotype was seen a few times. The J gene is TRBJ2-3, the V gene TRBV18, with TRBD1 matching over 7 bases. The germline gives CDR1 KGHSH, CDR2 LQKENI. The CDR3 has 15 amino acids. J lost 1 base, V lost 2 bases, and 3 bases had no gene match. Here the CDR3 reads CASSPDRERTDTQYF. CDR3 sequence (DNA): TGTGCCAGCTCACCAGACAGGGAGCGCACAGATACGCAGTATTTT.

The chain links TRBV4-1 to TRBJ2-3; D may be TRBD1 or TRBD2 (5 bases each). This CDR3 has 16 amino acids. V lost 0 bases and J lost 4, with 14 bases in between. From germline, CDR1 is MGHRA and CDR2 YSYEKL. CDR3 coding DNA: TGCGCCAGCAGCCAAGATCCTGGGGGTGGTTCAGATACGCAGTATTTT. The encoded protein is CASSQDPGGGSDTQYF.

This clonotype is a singleton in its sample. Mismatch with germline at one junction end may stem from a read error. This chain links TRBV15 with TRBJ2-7, with D perhaps matching TRBD1 or TRBD2 (5 bases each). Germline values: CDR1 LNHNV, CDR2 YYDKDF (reference sequence). CDR3 length: 16 residues. Written as DNA, the CDR3 is TGTGCCACCCGCAGAGATAGCCCAGGGACCTACGGTGAGCAGTACTTC. Translation gives CATRRDSPGTYGEQYF. The full variable domain, with the rest looked up from reference TRBV15 and TRBJ2-7, is DAMVIQNPRYQVTQFGKPVTLSCSQTLNHNVMYWYQQKSSQAPKLLFHYYDKDFNNEADTPDNFQSRRPNTSFCFLDIRSPGLGDTAMYLCATRRDSPGTYGEQYFGPGTRLTVT.

This clonotype was detected only a few times. This chain connects TRBV27 to TRBJ2-1, with D unresolved. The V end was cut by 2 bases, the J end by 10 bases, with 15 bases between. The germline gives CDR1 MNHEY, CDR2 SMNVEV (reference sequence). The CDR3 loop spans 14 amino acids. The CDR3 sequence is CASSLGQSQREQFF. The CDR3 coding sequence is TGTGCCAGCAGTTTAGGGCAGTCCCAGCGAGAGCAGTTCTTC.

In this sample, this clonotype turned up many times. The V call is TRBV6-4, the J call TRBJ2-3; 7 bases match TRBD1. This CDR3 is built from 17 residues. V gave up 3 bases and J gave up 2 bases; unmatched junction bases: 11. Per germline, CDR1 MRHNA and CDR2 SNTAGT. For the CDR3, the DNA is TGTGCCAGCAGTGAAGATTTAGTAGACAGGGTCACAGATACGCAGTATTTT. Protein product: CASSEDLVDRVTDTQYF.